This T cell receptor beta chain was captured in a study of blood T cells in healthy people across ages (dated by TCRdb to between 2015 and 2017). Context from the whole study: In model experiments, template switching captured about one uniquely barcoded TCR beta cDNA molecule for every two T cells. To avoid experimental bias, donors of different ages were spread randomly across the sequencing lanes. Donors were grouped into four age groups: young (average roughly 17 years), middle-aged (39), aged (around 60) and long-lived (82). For two donors (one aged 18 to 29 and one aged 80 or older), the study analyzed two additional independent replicas of 1 million unique cDNA reads from the same blood draw. The study measured age-related changes in TCR beta repertoire diversity using deep sequencing normalized with unique cDNA molecular identifiers. Paper-wide results and their limitations: Estimates of total diversity based on one million sequenced T cells were considered lower bounds and underestimates. Conclusive comparison of naive and antigen-experienced compartments was prevented by the profiling of bulk unsorted PBMCs. Compared with the aged group, the long-lived group had more naive CD4+ T cells, fewer expanded clones and increased TCR diversity, suggesting age selection. A strong correlation was found between observed TCR beta diversity and the percentage of naive T cells measured by flow cytometry. As age increased, observed TCR beta diversity per million T cells dropped in a roughly linear way, and a significant reduction was already evident by age 40. The CMV infection status of donors was not known, potentially confounding age-related changes in expanded clonotypes.

The library was produced with 5' RACE. A second PCR of roughly 7 to 11 cycles was performed with a sample-barcoded 5' primer and a J-beta primer mix. Each TCR beta cDNA molecule received a unique molecular identifier from a template-switch 5' adaptor carrying 12 random nucleotides. Each sample yielded at least 2.5 million CDR3-containing paired-end reads. First-strand cDNA was synthesized from all RNA with the Mint cDNA synthesis kit, primed by a TRBC-specific oligonucleotide. Following uracil-DNA glycosylase treatment, all cDNA underwent a first 18-cycle PCR with the universal primers M1SS and BC2_uni_R. In the original analysis: For normalization, 1 million high-quality reads were randomly selected from each sample, with every read carrying a distinct molecular identifier. Reads with shared molecular identifiers were discarded instead of being binned into consensus sequences. CDR3 identification, clonotype clustering and error correction used MiTCR with a Q25 quality threshold and the strictest error-elimination algorithm. A nonparametric unseen species model with Euler transformation was used to estimate lower-bound total TCR beta diversity. The public reads were reprocessed in TCRdb via fastp at Q25 and MiXCR, keeping in-frame beta chains. Every distinct CDR3 protein forms one entry, paired with its most common genes and DNA. The authors' filters were not applied to this entry. Recorded for this sample are 1,800,000 or so distinct CDR3 sequences; roughly 43% of them occurred a single time. The ten biggest clones cover 23% of the sample.

Donors were a few dozen systemically healthy Caucasian individuals from Russia aged roughly 6 to 90 years. Roughly 10 milliliters of peripheral blood were drawn from each donor into EDTA-treated Vacutainer tubes. Ficoll-Paque density-gradient centrifugation was used to isolate PBMCs, with at least 7 million obtained per sample. Total RNA was extracted from PBMCs with Trizol reagent, with at least 5 micrograms obtained per sample. The percentages of naive CD45RAhigh/CD27high T cells were determined by flow cytometry on a PBMC aliquot from every donor. About this clonotype: Its antigen has not been determined. No base quality information exists; no much larger clone differs at one position.

This clonotype was obtained from a human donor in good health. The sample comprised blood.

CDR3 loop: CASSQEEGGETQFF. The DNA is TGCGCCAGCAGCCAAGAGGAGGGGGGGGAGACCCAGTTCTTC. Recombination connected TRBV4-1 to TRBJ2-1, and TRBD2 may be the D gene, going by 7 matching bases. There are 14 amino acids in the CDR3, from cysteine to phenylalanine inclusive. Just CDR3 DNA is preserved here, 42 bases in frame from base 1. Trimming costs V 0 bases and J 13 bases, and their ends lie 16 bases apart. In the germline V gene, CDR1 corresponds to MGHRA and CDR2 to YSYEKL.